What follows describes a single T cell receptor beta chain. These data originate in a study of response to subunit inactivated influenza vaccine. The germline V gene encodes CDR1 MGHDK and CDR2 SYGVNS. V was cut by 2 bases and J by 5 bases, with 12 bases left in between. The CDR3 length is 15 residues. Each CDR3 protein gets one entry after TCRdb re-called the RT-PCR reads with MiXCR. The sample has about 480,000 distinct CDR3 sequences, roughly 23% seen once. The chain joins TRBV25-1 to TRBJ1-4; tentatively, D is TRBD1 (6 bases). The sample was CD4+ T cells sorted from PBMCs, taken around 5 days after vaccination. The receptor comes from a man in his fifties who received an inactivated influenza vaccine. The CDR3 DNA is TGTGCCAGCAGTGAAACAGGGATCGCCAATGAAAAACTGTTTTTT. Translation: CASSETGIANEKLFF.